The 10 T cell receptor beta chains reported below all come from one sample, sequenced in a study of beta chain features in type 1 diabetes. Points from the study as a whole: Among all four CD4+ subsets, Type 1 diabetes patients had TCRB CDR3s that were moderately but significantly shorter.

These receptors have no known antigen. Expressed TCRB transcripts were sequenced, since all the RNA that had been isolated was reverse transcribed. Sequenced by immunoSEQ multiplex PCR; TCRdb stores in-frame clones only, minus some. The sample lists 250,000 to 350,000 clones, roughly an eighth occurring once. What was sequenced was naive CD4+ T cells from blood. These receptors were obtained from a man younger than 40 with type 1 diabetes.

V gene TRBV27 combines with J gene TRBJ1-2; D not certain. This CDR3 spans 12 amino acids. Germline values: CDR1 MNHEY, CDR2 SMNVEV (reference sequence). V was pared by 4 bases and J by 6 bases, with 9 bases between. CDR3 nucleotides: TGTGCCAGCAGTTCGGGTTTGGATGGCTACACCTTC. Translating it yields CASSSGLDGYTF.

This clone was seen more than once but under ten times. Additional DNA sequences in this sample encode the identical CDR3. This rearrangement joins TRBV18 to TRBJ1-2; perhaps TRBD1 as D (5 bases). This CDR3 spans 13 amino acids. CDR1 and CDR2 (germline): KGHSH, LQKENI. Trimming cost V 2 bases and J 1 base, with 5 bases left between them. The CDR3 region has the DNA TGTGCCAGCTCACCAGACAGTAACTATGGCTACACCTTC. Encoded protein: CASSPDSNYGYTF.

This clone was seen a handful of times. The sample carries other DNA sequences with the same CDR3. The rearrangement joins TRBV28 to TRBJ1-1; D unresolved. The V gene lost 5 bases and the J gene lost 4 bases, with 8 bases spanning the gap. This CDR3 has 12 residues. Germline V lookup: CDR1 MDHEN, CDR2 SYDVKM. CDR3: CASSPPSTEAFF. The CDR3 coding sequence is TGTGCCAGCAGTCCCCCTTCCACTGAAGCTTTCTTT.

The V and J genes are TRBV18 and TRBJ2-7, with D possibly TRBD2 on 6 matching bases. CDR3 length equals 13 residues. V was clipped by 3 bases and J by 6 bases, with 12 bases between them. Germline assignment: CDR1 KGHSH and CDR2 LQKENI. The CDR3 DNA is TGTGCCAGCTCACCGATCTCGGGAGTCGAGCAGTACTTC. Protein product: CASSPISGVEQYF. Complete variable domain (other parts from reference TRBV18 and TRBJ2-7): NAGVMQNPRHLVRRRGQEARLRCSPMKGHSHVYWYRQLPEEGLKFMVYLQKENIIDESGMPKERFSAEFPKEGPSILRIQQVVRGDSAAYFCASSPISGVEQYFGPGTRLTVT.

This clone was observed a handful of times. CDR3 in amino acids: CASNLQGANEQFF. The CDR3 DNA sequence: TGTGCCAGCAACCTACAGGGGGCTAATGAGCAGTTCTTC. The chain recombines TRBV28 with TRBJ2-1, with TRBD1 matching 9 bases. This CDR3 is built from 13 residues. Germline V gene lookup returns CDR1 MDHEN and CDR2 SYDVKM. Unmatched junction bases numbered 5, after V lost 7 bases and J lost 7 bases.

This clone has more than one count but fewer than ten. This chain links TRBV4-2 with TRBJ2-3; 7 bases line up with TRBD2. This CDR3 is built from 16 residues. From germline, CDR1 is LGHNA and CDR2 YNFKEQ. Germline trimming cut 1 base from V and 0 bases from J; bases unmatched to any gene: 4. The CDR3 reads CASSQGGGGSTDTQYF. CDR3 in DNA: TGTGCCAGCAGCCAAGGTGGGGGAGGGAGCACAGATACGCAGTATTTT.

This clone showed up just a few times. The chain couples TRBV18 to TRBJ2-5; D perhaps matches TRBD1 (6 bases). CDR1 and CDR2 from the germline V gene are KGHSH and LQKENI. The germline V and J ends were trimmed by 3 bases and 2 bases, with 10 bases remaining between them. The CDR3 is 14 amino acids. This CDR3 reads CASSPGQRQETQYF. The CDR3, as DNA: TGTGCCAGCTCACCCGGACAGCGTCAAGAGACCCAGTACTTC.

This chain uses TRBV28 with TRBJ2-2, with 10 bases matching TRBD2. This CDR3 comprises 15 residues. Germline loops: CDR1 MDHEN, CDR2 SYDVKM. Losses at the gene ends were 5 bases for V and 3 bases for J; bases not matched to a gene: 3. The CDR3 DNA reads TGTGCCAGCAGTCCCACTAGCGGGGACACCGGGGAGCTGTTTTTT. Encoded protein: CASSPTSGDTGELFF.

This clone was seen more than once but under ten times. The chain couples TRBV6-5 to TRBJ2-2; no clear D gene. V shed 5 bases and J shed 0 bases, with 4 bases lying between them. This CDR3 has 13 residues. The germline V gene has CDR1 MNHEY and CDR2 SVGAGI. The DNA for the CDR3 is TGTGCCAGCAGTACGGCGAACACCGGGGAGCTGTTTTTT. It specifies CASSTANTGELFF.

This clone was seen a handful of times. The CDR3 sequence is CATGAGGETQYF. CDR3 sequence (DNA): TGTGCCACAGGGGCGGGAGGGGAGACCCAGTACTTC. The gene calls are TRBV6-1 and TRBJ2-5; 9 bases match TRBD2. V shed 10 bases, J shed 5 bases, and the junction held 5 bases outside the gene matches. Per the germline V gene, CDR1 is MNHNS and CDR2 is SASEGT. The CDR3 runs 12 residues.